Presented here are 10 T cell receptor beta chains from one specimen sequenced in a study of cytotoxic CD8 clonotypes in ibrutinib-treated CLL. Sequenced by immunoSEQ multiplex PCR; TCRdb stores in-frame clones only, minus some. This sample has over 110,000 clones, with around 93% found just once. The specimen was PBMCs, collected after 12 months of ibrutinib treatment. The origin of the receptors is a human donor with chronic lymphocytic leukemia.

This clone was seen just once. This rearrangement joins TRBV18 to TRBJ2-7; D is unclear. The CDR3 runs to 11 residues. Germline CDR1 reads KGHSH; CDR2 reads LQKENI. V was shortened by 2 bases and J by 5 bases, with 4 bases between the two germline ends. CDR3 in amino acids: CASSPSHEQYF. CDR3 sequence (DNA): TGTGCCAGCTCACCAAGCCACGAGCAGTACTTC.

The chain is built from TRBV7-2 and TRBJ1-5; D is perhaps TRBD1 (5 bases). CDR3 length: 15 residues. Trimming stripped 5 bases from V and 4 bases from J, with 15 bases between. Germline V lookup: CDR1 SGHTA, CDR2 FQGNSA. In nucleotides, the CDR3 is TGTGCCAGCAGCCCATCCGGGACGGTTAATCAGCCCCAGCATTTT. Encoded protein: CASSPSGTVNQPQHF.

This clone has a handful of counts. The rearrangement uses TRBV7-2 and TRBJ2-1; D is unresolved. This CDR3 has 16 residues. Deletions cut 3 bases from V and 6 bases from J, with 18 bases between. CDR1 SGHTA and CDR2 FQGNSA come from the germline V gene. The CDR3 DNA reads as TGTGCCAGCAGCTTGGGCAGTGGGCCTGGAACCAATGAGCAGTTCTTC. This codes for CASSLGSGPGTNEQFF.

The chain employs TRBV25-1 and TRBJ2-7, with D tentatively TRBD1 (6 bases). Germline V gene lookup returns CDR1 MGHDK and CDR2 SYGVNS. V lost 3 bases and J lost 3, with 15 bases in between. CDR3 length: 15 residues. CDR3 amino acids: CASSDQGRANYEQYF. The DNA for the CDR3 is TGTGCCAGCAGTGATCAGGGGCGCGCGAACTACGAGCAGTACTTC.

The genes are TRBV5-4 and TRBJ1-2; perhaps TRBD1 as D (6 bases). With 1 base removed from V and 5 bases from J, the gap between germline ends came to 21 bases. CDR3 size: 17 residues. Germline CDR1 reads SGHNT; CDR2 reads YYREEE (reference sequence). Written as DNA, the CDR3 is TGTGCCAGCAGCTTGTCCTTCGCAGGGGATGATTGGTATGGCTACACCTTC. It specifies CASSLSFAGDDWYGYTF.

The chain combines TRBV6-5 with TRBJ2-3, with TRBD1 identical over 10 bases. Losses at the gene ends were 5 bases for V and 2 bases for J; bases not matched to a gene: 4. Germline V gene data show CDR1 as MNHEY and CDR2 as SVGAGI. The CDR3 loop spans 15 amino acids. The CDR3 DNA reads TGTGCCAGCAGTAATGGACAGGGGGACACAGATACGCAGTATTTT. Its translation is CASSNGQGDTDTQYF.

This clone was seen only once. V usage is TRBV5-1 and J usage is TRBJ2-7, with 9 bases that match TRBD1. Germline V gene sequence: CDR1 SGHRS, CDR2 YFSETQ. Trimming removed 4 bases from V and 5 bases from J; junction bases left unmatched: 13. The CDR3 extends over 16 amino acids. CDR3 region: CASSLNRGQGKHEQYF. The CDR3 nucleotides read TGCGCCAGCAGCCTGAATCGAGGACAGGGGAAACACGAGCAGTACTTC.

The chain combines TRBV9 with TRBJ1-5, with D perhaps matching TRBD1 (5 bases). In germline, CDR1 is SGDLS, CDR2 YYNGEE. The CDR3 spans 15 residues. V lost 2 bases to trimming and J lost 2 bases, with 11 bases between them. In DNA, the CDR3 is TGTGCCAGCAGCGTCGCCGGGGGGGGCAATCAGCCCCAGCATTTT. Protein product: CASSVAGGGNQPQHF. Combining the CDR3 with reference TRBV9 and TRBJ1-5 gives the whole variable domain DSGVTQTPKHLITATGQRVTLRCSPRSGDLSVYWYQQSLDQGLQFLIQYYNGEERAKGNILERFSAQQFPDLHSELNLSSLELGDSALYFCASSVAGGGNQPQHFGDGTRLSIL.

This chain links TRBV7-9 with TRBJ2-1; 8 nucleotides align to TRBD2. This CDR3 comprises 17 residues. Germline CDR1 and CDR2: SEHNR and FQNEAQ (reference sequence). J was trimmed by 0 bases and V by 1 base; bases with no gene match: 5. The CDR3 DNA reads as TGTGCCAGCAGCTTAGGTACTAGCGGTAACTCCTACAATGAGCAGTTCTTC. It codes for CASSLGTSGNSYNEQFF.

This chain links TRBV28 with TRBJ2-3; D call uncertain. The germline V gene has CDR1 MDHEN and CDR2 SYDVKM. CDR3 length: 16 amino acids. V was cut by 7 bases and J by 2 bases, with 19 bases left in between. The CDR3 DNA is TGTGCCAGCAACACCCAGTGGAGAGAATTCACAGATACGCAGTATTTT. It translates to CASNTQWREFTDTQYF.